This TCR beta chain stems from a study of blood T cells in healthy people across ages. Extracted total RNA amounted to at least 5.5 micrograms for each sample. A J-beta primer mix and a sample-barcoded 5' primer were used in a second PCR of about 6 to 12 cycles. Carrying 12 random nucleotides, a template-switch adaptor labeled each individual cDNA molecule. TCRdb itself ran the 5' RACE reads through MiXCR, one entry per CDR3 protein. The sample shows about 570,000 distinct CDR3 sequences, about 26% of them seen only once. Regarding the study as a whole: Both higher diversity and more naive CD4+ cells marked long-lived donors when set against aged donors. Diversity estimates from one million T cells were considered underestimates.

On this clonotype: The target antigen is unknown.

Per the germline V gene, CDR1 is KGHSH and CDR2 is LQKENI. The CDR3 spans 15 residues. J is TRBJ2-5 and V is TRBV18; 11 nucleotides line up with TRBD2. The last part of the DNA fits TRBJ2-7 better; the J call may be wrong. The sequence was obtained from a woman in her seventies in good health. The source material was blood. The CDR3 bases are TGTGCCAGCTCACTTATGACTAGCGGGGCGTCCGAGCAGTACTTC. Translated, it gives CASSLMTSGASEQYF.